This T cell receptor beta chain comes out of a study of T cell responses to AZD1222 COVID-19 vaccine (dated by TCRdb to the early 2020s). With regard to the full study: Because spike-specific TCR depth and breadth did not differ between the two schedules, AZD1222 recipients who got a second dose at roughly 4 weeks were pooled with those who got a second dose at roughly 12 weeks. TCR sequencing covered more than 230 trial participants: roughly 200 given two doses of AZD1222 and approximately 25 given two doses of MenACWY control vaccine. Enrollment into the trials was organized by age into subgroups of 18-55, 56-69 and 70-plus years, and those subgroups contained roughly 150, 30 and 60 TCR-sequenced participants, respectively. Broader findings and caveats from the paper: Participants were mostly white British, with more females than males. The authors suggested clonal diversity may have been underestimated. The 56-69-year group was small, and its depth increase did not reach significance, likely because of low power. Conclusions about previously exposed vaccinees were limited because only six AZD1222 recipients were SARS-CoV-2 seropositive at baseline. Because no day 14 peak-response samples were available, repertoires were characterized only after the peak T cell response. CD4 TCRs associated with the vaccine covered the entire spike protein, and the dominant responses were in regions 160-218 and 743-854. Reportedly, almost half of the unique spike-specific TCRs recognized epitopes lying outside the regions that are mutated in the B.1.351 and B.1.1.7 variants. A significant rise in spike-specific TCR breadth and depth was observed after two AZD1222 doses relative to day 0 and relative to MenACWY recipients.

In the case of this clone: Its antigen specificity is not known. No base quality values were provided; no much bigger clone lies one nucleotide off.

The meaning of the sample's time point label: baseline before first vaccination. Vaccinee samples were obtained from the UK trials COV001 and COV002, which included a single-blind randomized controlled phase 2/3 trial of AZD1222 (ChAdOx1 nCoV-19) in healthy adults. For TCRbeta chain sequencing, PBMC samples were collected from trial participants at day 0 and at day 28 after the second dose. Measured from the cysteine to the phenylalanine, the CDR3 is 16 residues long. Only the CDR3 DNA stays, 48 bases, in frame from base 1. CDR1 MNHEY and CDR2 SVGAGI are derived from the germline V gene. V is reduced by 6 bases and J by 2 bases, leaving a spacing of 19 bases between them. The CDR3 regions of human TCRbeta chains were analyzed by immunosequencing. The study's own analysis went as follows. TCRs in the repertoires were matched against a reference library of SARS-CoV-2-specific TCRs that had been generated with the MIRA antigen-specificity platform. Breadth was defined as the fraction of unique TCRs that were SARS-CoV-2-associated. Depth was defined as the fraction of total T cells that were SARS-CoV-2-associated. Using the MIRA data, each spike-specific TCR was assigned both to the spike region to which the TCR was reactive and to a CD4 or CD8 class. Log10-transformed breadth and depth values were compared by one-way ANOVA with Sidak's multiple comparisons tests. Entries here come from immuneACCESS through TCRdb and include only in-frame sequences with V and J called. Some clones fail to appear in such tables; in the studies checked, an unresolved V gene covers under half of the shortfall, and the cause of the remainder is unknown. V and J calls and clone size are those listed in that table; D and trimming were worked out from the DNA. Across this sample there are 180,000 or so clones, with 94% seen only once. Jointly, the top ten make up 0.64% of the sample.

This sample comprised peripheral blood, obtained on day 0 of AZD1222 vaccination. The V and J genes are TRBV6-5 and TRBJ1-2; the best D guess is TRBD1, with 6 bases matching. This clonotype originated in an adult in good health. The CDR3 protein is CASRYPRGGANYGYTF. The DNA reads TGTGCCAGCAGATACCCCCGGGGGGGCGCAAACTATGGCTACACCTTC.